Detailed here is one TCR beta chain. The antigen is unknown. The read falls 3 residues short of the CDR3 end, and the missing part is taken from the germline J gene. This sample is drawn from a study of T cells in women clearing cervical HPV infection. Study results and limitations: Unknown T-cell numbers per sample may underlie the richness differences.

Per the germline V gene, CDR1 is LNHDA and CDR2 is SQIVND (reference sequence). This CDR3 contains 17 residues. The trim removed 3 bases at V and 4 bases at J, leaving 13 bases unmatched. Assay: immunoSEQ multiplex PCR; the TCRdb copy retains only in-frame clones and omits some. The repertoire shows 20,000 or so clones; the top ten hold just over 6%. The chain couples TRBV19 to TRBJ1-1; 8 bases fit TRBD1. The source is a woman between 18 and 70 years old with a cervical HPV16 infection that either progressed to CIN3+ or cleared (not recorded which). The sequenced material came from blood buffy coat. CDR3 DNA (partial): TGTGCCAGTAGTATGCCCCCCGGGACAGGCTTGGTCACTGAA. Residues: CASSMPPGTGLVTE. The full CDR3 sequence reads CASSMPPGTGLVTEAFF.